Each of the 9 T cell receptor beta chains below was sequenced from the same sample in a study of blood T cell repertoires in COVID-19. The method was immunoSEQ multiplex PCR; TCRdb's version includes in-frame clones alone and lacks a portion of them. The sample gives a few hundred thousand clones, around 83% of which show up once; approximately 3.5% is in the top ten. Sequencing used peripheral blood. The receptors stem from a young woman with acute or convalescent COVID-19.

In this sample, this clone turned up a few times. The chain couples TRBV25-1 to TRBJ2-7, with a weak D call TRBD2 (5 bases). V gave up 5 bases and J gave up 3 bases, with 17 bases separating them. Germline V CDR1 and CDR2: MGHDK, SYGVNS. This CDR3 is built from 15 residues. CDR3 in DNA: TGTGCCAGCAGTTCAAACACCCATGAGGGCTACGAGCAGTACTTC. Translated, it gives CASSSNTHEGYEQYF.

This chain uses TRBV19 with TRBJ1-5; 7 bases are a match to TRBD1. The V segment lost 0 bases and the J segment 0 bases; nucleotides outside the gene matches: 5. Germline values: CDR1 LNHDA, CDR2 SQIVND (reference sequence). The CDR3 consists of 17 residues. The CDR3 DNA is TGTGCCAGTAGTATAGACAGACAGGGTTATAGCAATCAGCCCCAGCATTTT. Encoded protein: CASSIDRQGYSNQPQHF.

The genes are TRBV27 and TRBJ1-6, with TRBD1 as a possible D gene (5 bases). V gave up 6 bases and J gave up 0 bases, with 21 bases separating them. Germline V gene sequence: CDR1 MNHEY, CDR2 SMNVEV (reference sequence). The length of the CDR3 is 19 residues. CDR3 residues: CASSKLPPGISSYNSPLHF. The CDR3 DNA sequence: TGTGCCAGCAGCAAACTCCCCCCAGGGATTAGCTCCTATAATTCACCCCTCCACTTT.

This chain uses TRBV7-2 with TRBJ1-1, with TRBD1 identical over 8 bases. The V gene's germline CDR1 is SGHTA and CDR2 FQGNSA. The CDR3 has 16 amino acids. The junction had 8 bases not matched to a gene; V was cut back by 5 bases and J by 0 bases. CDR3 residues: CASSIGQGLMNTEAFF. CDR3 DNA sequence: TGTGCCAGCAGCATCGGACAGGGCCTCATGAACACTGAAGCTTTCTTT.

The chain uses TRBV28 and TRBJ1-1; 7 nucleotides align to TRBD1. The trim removed 6 bases at V and 3 bases at J, leaving 7 bases unmatched. CDR3 length: 14 residues. Per the germline V gene, CDR1 is MDHEN and CDR2 is SYDVKM. The CDR3 nucleotides read TGTGCCAGCAGCTCAAGAACAGGGGACACTGAAGCTTTCTTT. Translating it yields CASSSRTGDTEAFF.

The chain recombines TRBV3-1 (or the pseudogene TRBV3-2) with TRBJ2-2, with 10 bases fitting TRBD2. Trimming cost V 2 bases and J 1 base; bases outside gene matches: 13. Germline CDR1 reads LGHDT; CDR2 reads YNNKEL (reference sequence). The CDR3 contains 20 residues. CDR3 residues: CASSQIKTRSSGRNTGELFF. CDR3 DNA sequence: TGTGCCAGCAGCCAAATCAAAACGAGGTCTAGCGGGAGGAACACCGGGGAGCTGTTTTTT.

V is TRBV19 and J is TRBJ1-5, with D perhaps matching TRBD1 (5 bases). Germline V gives CDR1 LNHDA, CDR2 SQIVND (reference sequence). The V end lost 1 base, the J end lost 1 base, and 8 bases lay between the germline ends. CDR3 size: 15 residues. CDR3: CASSIAGGSNQPQHF. The CDR3 region has the DNA TGTGCCAGTAGTATAGCCGGGGGGAGCAATCAGCCCCAGCATTTT.

The J gene is TRBJ1-5, the V gene TRBV7-2, with 9 bases fitting TRBD1. The germline gives CDR1 SGHTA, CDR2 FQGNSA. V trimming: 4 bases; J trimming: 7 bases; junction bases outside the gene matches: 5. The CDR3 consists of 14 residues. The CDR3 loop reads CASSSGQGGQPQHF. CDR3 in DNA: TGTGCCAGCAGCTCGGGACAGGGAGGCCAGCCCCAGCATTTT.

V is TRBV7-9 and J is TRBJ2-7; D possibly corresponds to TRBD2 (5 bases). The CDR3 covers 12 residues. V shed 4 bases and J shed 2 bases, with 6 bases lying between them. In germline, CDR1 is SEHNR, CDR2 FQNEAQ (reference sequence). The DNA for the CDR3 is TGTGCCAGCAGCTACGGGACCTACGAGCAGTACTTC. Encoded protein: CASSYGTYEQYF.